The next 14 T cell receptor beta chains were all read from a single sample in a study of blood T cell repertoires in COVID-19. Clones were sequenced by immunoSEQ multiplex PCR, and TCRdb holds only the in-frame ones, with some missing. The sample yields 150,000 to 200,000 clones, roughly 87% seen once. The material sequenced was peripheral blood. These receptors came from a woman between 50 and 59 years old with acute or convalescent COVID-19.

The CDR3 sequence: CASLGLAIQETQYF. CDR3 in DNA: TGTGCCAGCCTGGGCCTAGCCATCCAAGAGACCCAGTACTTC. The chain employs TRBV2 and TRBJ2-5, with D maybe TRBD2 (5 bases). CDR3 length equals 14 residues. Germline lookup yields CDR1 SNHLY and CDR2 FYNNEI. The V end was cut by 8 bases, the J end by 1 base, with 14 bases between.

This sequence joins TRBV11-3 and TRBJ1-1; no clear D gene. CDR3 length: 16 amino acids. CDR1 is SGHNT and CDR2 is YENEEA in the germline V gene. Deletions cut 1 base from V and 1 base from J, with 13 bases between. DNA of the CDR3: TGTGCCAGCAGCTTAGTGGCGGGCAGTCCGAACACTGAAGCTTTCTTT. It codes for CASSLVAGSPNTEAFF.

Written as DNA, the CDR3 is TGTGCCAGCAGTGAACCCGGACAGGTGGCGTCAGAGACCCAGTACTTC. Amino acids: CASSEPGQVASETQYF. The chain has TRBV6-1 and TRBJ2-5, with 7 bases matching TRBD1. Germline CDR1 is MNHNS and CDR2 is SASEGT. The CDR3 runs 16 residues. J gave up 4 bases and V 2 bases, and 10 bases lay outside the gene matches.

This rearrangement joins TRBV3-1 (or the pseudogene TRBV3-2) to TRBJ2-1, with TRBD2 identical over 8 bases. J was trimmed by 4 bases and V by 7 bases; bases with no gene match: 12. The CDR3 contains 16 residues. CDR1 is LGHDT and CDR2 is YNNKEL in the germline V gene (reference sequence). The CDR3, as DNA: TGTGCCAGCACCCTAATCAGGCGGGAGGATTACAATGAGCAGTTCTTC. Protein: CASTLIRREDYNEQFF.

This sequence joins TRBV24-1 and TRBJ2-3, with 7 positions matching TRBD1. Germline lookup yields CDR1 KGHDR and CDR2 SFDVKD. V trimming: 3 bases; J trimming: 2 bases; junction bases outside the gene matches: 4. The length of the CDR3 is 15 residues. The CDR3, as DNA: TGTGCCACCAGTGATCAGGGGACAGCCACAGATACGCAGTATTTT. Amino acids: CATSDQGTATDTQYF.

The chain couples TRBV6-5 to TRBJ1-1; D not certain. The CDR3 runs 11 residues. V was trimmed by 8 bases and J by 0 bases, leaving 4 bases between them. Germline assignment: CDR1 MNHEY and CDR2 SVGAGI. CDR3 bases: TGTGCCAGCGGCCTGAACACTGAAGCTTTCTTT. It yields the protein CASGLNTEAFF.

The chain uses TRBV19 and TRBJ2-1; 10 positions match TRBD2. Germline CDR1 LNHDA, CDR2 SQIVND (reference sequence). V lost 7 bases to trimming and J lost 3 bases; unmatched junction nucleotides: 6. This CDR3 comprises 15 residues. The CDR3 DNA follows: TGTGCCAGTACCGCCGGGACTAGCGTCTACAATGAGCAGTTCTTC. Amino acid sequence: CASTAGTSVYNEQFF.

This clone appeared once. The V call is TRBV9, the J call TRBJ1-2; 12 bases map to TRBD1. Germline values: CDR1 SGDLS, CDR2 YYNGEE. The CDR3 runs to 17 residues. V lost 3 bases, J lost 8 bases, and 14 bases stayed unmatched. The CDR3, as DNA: TGTGCCAGCAGCGCACAAATAGGGGACAGGGGGCTCGGAGGCTACACCTTC. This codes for CASSAQIGDRGLGGYTF.

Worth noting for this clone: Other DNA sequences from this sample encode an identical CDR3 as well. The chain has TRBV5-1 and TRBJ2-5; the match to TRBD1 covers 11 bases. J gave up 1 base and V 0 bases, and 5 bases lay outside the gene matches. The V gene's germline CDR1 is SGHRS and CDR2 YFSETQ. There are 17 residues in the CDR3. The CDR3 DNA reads TGCGCCAGCAGCTTGGGGGCCGGGACAGGGGGCCAAGAGACCCAGTACTTC. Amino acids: CASSLGAGTGGQETQYF.

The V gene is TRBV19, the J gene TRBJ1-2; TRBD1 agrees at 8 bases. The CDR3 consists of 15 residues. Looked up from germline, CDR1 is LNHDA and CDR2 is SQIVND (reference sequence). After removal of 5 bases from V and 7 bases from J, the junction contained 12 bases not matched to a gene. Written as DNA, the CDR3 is TGTGCCAGTAGTTTTGTCGACAGGGGTCTTGGTGGCTACACCTTC. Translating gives CASSFVDRGLGGYTF.

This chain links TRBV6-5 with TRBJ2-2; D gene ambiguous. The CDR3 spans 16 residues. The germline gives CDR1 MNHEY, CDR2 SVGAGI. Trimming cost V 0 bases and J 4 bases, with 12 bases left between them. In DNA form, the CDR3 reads TGTGCCAGCAGTTACTCTCTAAGACAACCCACCGGGGAGCTGTTTTTT. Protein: CASSYSLRQPTGELFF.

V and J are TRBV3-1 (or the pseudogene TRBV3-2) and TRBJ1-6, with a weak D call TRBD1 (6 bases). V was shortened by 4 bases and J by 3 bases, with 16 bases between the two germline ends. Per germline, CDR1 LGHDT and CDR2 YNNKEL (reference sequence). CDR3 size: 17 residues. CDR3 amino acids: CASSPGTSVIYNSPLHF. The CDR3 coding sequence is TGTGCCAGCAGCCCCGGGACATCGGTGATCTATAATTCACCCCTCCACTTT.

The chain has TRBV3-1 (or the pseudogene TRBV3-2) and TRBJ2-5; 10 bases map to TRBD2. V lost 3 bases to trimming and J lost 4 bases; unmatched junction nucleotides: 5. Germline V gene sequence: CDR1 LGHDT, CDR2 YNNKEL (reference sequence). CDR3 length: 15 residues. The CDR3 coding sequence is TGTGCCAGCAGCCAGGCTAGCGGGAGTAGAGAGACCCAGTACTTC. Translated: CASSQASGSRETQYF.

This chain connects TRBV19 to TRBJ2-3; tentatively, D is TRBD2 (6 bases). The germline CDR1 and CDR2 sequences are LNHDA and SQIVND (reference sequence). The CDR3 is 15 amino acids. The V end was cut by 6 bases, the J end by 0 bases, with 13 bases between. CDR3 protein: CASRGIAASTDTQYF. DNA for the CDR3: TGTGCCAGTAGAGGAATAGCGGCAAGCACAGATACGCAGTATTTT.